Sequencing of this TCR beta chain was carried out in a study of cytomegalovirus exposure and HLA in healthy donors. Findings and limits, study-wide: Later analysis reportedly placed an Asian-associated ancestry cluster below the roughly 680-donor mean in N-insertions. The majority of CMV-associated TCR beta chains were reported as apparently HLA-restricted in a later analysis.

Use of 60 Vbeta and 13 Jbeta primers characterized the PCR. Authors' methods: Roughly 80 million unique TCR beta chains, roughly 10 million shared, were counted in a later analysis. Data came from immunoSEQ multiplex PCR; TCRdb stores just in-frame clones and leaves some out. V and J calls and clone size are as listed in that table; D and trimming were resolved from the DNA. The table records under 95,000 clones, 77% of them present only once. This clone was observed a handful of times. Antigen specificity is unknown. V was pared by 4 bases and J by 6 bases, with 17 bases of the junction left unmatched. The CDR3 length is 17 residues. Germline V gene data show CDR1 as SGHNT and CDR2 as YYREEE (reference sequence).

The chain recombines TRBV5-4 with TRBJ2-3; 7 nucleotides align to TRBD2. Sequencing was done on a sample of PBMCs. This receptor was identified in a boy under 18 in good health and CMV-seronegative. CDR3 sequence reads: CASSPYEDRLARDTQYF. CDR3 in DNA: TGTGCCAGCAGCCCCTACGAAGATAGACTAGCCAGGGATACGCAGTATTTT.